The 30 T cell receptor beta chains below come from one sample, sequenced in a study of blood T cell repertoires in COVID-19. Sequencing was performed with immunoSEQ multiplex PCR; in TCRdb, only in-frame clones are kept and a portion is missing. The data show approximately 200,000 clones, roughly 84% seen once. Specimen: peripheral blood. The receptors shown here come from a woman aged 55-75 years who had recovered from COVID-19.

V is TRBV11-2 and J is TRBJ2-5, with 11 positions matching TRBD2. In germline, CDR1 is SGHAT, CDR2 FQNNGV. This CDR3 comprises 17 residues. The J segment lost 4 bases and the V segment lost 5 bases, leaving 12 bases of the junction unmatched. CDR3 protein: CASSLGSGGGSRETQYF. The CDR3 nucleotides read TGTGCCAGCAGCCTAGGTAGCGGGGGGGGCAGCCGAGAGACCCAGTACTTC.

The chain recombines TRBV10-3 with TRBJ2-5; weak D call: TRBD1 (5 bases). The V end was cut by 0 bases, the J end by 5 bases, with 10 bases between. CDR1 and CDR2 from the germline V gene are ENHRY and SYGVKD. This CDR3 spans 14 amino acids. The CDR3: CAISESKGQETQYF. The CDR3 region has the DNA TGTGCCATCAGTGAGTCGAAGGGGCAGGAGACCCAGTACTTC.

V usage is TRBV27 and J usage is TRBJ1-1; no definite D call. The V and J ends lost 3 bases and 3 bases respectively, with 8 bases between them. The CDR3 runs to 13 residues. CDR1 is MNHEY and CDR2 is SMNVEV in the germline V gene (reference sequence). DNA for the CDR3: TGTGCCAGCAGTTTCGGTGGTTACACTGAAGCTTTCTTT. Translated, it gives CASSFGGYTEAFF.

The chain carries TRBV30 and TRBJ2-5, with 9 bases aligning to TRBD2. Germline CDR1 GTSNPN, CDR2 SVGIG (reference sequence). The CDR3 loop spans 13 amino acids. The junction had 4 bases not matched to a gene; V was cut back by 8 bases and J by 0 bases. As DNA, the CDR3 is TGTGCCGGGACTAGCCAATACCAAGAGACCCAGTACTTC. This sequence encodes CAGTSQYQETQYF.

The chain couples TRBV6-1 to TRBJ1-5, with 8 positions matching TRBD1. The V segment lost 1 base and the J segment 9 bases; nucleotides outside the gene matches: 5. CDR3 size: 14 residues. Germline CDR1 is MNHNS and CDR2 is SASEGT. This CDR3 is CASSEGTGYMPQHF. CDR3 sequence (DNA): TGTGCCAGCAGTGAAGGGACAGGGTATATGCCCCAGCATTTT.

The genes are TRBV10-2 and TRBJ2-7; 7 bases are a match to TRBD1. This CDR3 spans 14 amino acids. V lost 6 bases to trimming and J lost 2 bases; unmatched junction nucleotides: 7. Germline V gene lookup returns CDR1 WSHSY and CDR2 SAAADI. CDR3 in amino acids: CASSARTGPYEQYF. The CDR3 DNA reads TGCGCCAGCAGCGCAAGGACAGGACCCTACGAGCAGTACTTC.

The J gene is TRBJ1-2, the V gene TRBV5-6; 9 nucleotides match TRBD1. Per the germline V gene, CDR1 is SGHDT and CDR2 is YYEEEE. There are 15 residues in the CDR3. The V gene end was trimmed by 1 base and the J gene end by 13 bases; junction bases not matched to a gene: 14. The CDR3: CASSLQGQGVIRITF. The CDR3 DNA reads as TGTGCCAGCAGCTTGCAGGGACAGGGAGTCATTCGGATCACCTTC. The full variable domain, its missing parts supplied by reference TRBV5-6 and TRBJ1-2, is DAGVTQSPTHLIKTRGQQVTLRCSPKSGHDTVSWYQQALGQGPQFIFQYYEEEERQRGNFPDRFSGHQFPNYSSELNVNALLLGDSALYLCASSLQGQGVIRITFGSGTRLTVV.

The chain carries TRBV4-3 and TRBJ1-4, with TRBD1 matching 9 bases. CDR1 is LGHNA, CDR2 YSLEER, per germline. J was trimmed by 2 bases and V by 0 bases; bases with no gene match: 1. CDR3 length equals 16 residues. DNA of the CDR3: TGCGCCAGCAGCCAAGACGGACAGGGGACTAATGAAAAACTGTTTTTT. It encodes CASSQDGQGTNEKLFF.

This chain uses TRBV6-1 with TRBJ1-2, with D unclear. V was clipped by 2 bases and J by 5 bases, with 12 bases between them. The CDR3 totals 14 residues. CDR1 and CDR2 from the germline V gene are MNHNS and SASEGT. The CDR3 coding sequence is TGTGCCAGCAGTGAATCCGGGTGGGAGTATGGCTACACCTTC. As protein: CASSESGWEYGYTF.

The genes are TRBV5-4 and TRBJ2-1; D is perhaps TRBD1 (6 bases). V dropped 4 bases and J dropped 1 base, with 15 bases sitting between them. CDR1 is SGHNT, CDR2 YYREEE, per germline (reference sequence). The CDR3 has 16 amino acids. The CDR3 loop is CASSRTNRVSYNEQFF. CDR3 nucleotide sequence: TGTGCCAGCAGCCGGACCAACAGGGTGTCCTACAATGAGCAGTTCTTC.

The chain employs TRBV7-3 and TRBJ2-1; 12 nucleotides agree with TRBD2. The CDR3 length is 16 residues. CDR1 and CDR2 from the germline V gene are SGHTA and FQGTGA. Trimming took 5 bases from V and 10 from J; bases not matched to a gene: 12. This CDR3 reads CASSPWRTSGVGEQFF. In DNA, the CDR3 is TGTGCCAGCAGCCCGTGGAGGACTAGCGGGGTTGGGGAGCAGTTCTTC.

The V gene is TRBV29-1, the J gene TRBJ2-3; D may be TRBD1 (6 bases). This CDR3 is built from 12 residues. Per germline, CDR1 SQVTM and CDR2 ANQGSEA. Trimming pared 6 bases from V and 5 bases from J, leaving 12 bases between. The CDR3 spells CSVGQGKDTQYF. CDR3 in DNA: TGCAGCGTGGGACAAGGGAAAGATACGCAGTATTTT.

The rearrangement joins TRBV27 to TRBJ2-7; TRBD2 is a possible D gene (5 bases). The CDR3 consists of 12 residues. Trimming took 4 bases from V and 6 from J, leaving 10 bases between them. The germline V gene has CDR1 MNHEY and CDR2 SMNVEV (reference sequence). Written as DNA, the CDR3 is TGTGCCAGCAGTTCCGTCGCGGGCGAGCAGTACTTC. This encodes CASSSVAGEQYF.

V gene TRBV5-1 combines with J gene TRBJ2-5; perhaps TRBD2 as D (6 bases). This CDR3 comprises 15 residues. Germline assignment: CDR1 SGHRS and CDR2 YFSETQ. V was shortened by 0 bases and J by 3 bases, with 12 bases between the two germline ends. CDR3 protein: CASSLGGGGEETQYF. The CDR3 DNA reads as TGCGCCAGCAGCTTGGGGGGCGGAGGGGAAGAGACCCAGTACTTC.

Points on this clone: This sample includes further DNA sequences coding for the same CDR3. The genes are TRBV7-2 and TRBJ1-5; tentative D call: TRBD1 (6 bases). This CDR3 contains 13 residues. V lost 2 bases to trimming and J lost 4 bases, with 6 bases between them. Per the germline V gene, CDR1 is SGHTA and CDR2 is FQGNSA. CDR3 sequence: CASSLRGNQPQHF. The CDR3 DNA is TGTGCCAGCAGCTTAAGGGGGAATCAGCCCCAGCATTTT.

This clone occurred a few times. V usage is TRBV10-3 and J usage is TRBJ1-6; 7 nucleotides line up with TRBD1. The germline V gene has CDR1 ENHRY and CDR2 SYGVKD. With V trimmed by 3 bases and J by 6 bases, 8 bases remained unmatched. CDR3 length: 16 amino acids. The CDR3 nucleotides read TGTGCCATCAGTGACGGACAGGCTGCCGGTAATTCACCCCTCCACTTT. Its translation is CAISDGQAAGNSPLHF.

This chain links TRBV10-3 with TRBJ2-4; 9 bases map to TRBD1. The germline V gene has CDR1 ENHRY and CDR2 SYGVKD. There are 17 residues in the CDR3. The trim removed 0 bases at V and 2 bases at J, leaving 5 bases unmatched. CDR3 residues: CAISESYGQGSKNIQYF. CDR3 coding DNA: TGTGCCATCAGTGAGTCGTACGGACAGGGGTCCAAAAACATTCAGTACTTC.

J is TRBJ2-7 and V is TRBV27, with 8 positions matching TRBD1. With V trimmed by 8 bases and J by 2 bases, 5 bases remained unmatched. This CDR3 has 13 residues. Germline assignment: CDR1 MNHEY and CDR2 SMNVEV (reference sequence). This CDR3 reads CASRRTGTYEQYF. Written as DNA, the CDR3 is TGTGCCAGCCGACGGACAGGGACCTACGAGCAGTACTTC.

The CDR3, as DNA: TGCGCCAGCCCCCAAACAGGGGGCGCGTACGAGCAGTACTTC. As protein: CASPQTGGAYEQYF. The chain links TRBV10-1 to TRBJ2-7; 9 bases are shared with TRBD1. Germline V lookup: CDR1 WNHNN, CDR2 SYGVQD (reference sequence). The V and J ends lost 8 bases and 4 bases, in that order; junction bases with no gene match: 9. This CDR3 has 14 amino acids.

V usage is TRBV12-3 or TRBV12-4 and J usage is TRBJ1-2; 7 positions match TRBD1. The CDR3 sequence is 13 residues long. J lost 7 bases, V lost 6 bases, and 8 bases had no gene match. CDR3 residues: CASSPTGVSGYTF. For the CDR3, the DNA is TGTGCCAGCAGCCCCACAGGGGTGTCTGGCTACACCTTC.

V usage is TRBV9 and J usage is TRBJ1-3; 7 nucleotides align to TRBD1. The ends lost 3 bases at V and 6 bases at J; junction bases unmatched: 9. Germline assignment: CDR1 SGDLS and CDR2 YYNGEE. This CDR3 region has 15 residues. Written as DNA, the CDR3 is TGTGCCAGCAGCGCCTCATCAGGGGGAGCAAACACCATATATTTT. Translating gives CASSASSGGANTIYF.

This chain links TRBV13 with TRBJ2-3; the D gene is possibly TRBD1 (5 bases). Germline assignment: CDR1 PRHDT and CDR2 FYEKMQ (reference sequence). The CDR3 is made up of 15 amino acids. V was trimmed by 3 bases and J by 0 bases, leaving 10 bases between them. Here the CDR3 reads CASSFLSGSTDTQYF. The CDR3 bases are TGTGCCAGCAGCTTCCTCTCAGGGAGCACAGATACGCAGTATTTT.

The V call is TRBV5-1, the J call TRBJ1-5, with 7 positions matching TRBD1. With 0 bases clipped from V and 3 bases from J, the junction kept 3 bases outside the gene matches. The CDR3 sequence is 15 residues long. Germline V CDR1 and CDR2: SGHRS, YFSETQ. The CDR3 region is CASSLGGQNNQPQHF. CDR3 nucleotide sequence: TGCGCCAGCAGCTTGGGGGGACAGAACAATCAGCCCCAGCATTTT.

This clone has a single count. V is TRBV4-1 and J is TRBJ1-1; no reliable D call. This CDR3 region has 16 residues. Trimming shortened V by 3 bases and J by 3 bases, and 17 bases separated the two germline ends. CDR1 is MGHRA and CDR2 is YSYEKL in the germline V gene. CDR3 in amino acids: CASSHLPPGSDTEAFF. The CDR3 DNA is TGCGCCAGCAGCCACCTACCTCCGGGGTCGGACACTGAAGCTTTCTTT.

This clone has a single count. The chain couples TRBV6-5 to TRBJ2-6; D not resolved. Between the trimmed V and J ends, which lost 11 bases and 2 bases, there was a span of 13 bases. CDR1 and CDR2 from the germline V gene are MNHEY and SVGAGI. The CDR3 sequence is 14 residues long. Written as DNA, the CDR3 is TGTGCCTCCACCGGCGGAACTGGGGCCAACGTCCTGACTTTC. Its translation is CASTGGTGANVLTF.

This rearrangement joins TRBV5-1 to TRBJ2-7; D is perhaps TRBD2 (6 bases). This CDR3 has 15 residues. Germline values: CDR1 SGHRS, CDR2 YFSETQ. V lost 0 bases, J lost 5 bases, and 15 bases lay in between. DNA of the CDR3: TGCGCCAGCAGCTTGGAAGGAGGGGTAGTCGACGAGCAGTACTTC. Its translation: CASSLEGGVVDEQYF.

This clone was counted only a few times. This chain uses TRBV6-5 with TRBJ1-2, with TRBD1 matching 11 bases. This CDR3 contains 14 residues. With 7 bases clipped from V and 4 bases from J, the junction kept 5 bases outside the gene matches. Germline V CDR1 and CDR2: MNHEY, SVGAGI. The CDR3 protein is CASKAGTGGYGYTF. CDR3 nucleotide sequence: TGTGCCAGCAAGGCCGGGACAGGGGGCTATGGCTACACCTTC.

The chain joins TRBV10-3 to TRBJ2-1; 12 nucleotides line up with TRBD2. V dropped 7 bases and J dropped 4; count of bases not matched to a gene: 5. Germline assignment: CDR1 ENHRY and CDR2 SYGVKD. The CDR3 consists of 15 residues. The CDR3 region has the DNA TGTGCCATCACCCGACTAGCGGGGGCTTACAATGAGCAGTTCTTC. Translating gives CAITRLAGAYNEQFF.

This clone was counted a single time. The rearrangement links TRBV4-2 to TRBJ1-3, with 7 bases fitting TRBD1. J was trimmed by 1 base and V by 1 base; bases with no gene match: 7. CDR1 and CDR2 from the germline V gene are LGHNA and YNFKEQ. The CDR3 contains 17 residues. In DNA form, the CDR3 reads TGTGCCAGCAGCCAAGTAGGGACAGTCACTTCTGGAAACACCATATATTTT. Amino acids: CASSQVGTVTSGNTIYF.

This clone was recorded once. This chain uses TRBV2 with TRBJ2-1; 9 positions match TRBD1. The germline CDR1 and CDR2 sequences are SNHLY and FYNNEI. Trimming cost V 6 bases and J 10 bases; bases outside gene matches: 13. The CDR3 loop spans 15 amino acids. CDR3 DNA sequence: TGTGCCAGCAGCGATTTGATTCACAGGGGGCTGGAGCAGTTCTTC. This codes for CASSDLIHRGLEQFF.